This T cell receptor beta chain was documented in a study of blood T cell repertoires in COVID-19. The protocol was immunoSEQ multiplex PCR, while the TCRdb copy is restricted to in-frame clones and leaves out a portion. The table includes a few hundred thousand clones, roughly four fifths detected once. Germline V gene data show CDR1 as LGHNA and CDR2 as YNFKEQ. CDR3 size: 15 residues. V lost 0 bases and J lost 3; bases outside the gene matches: 5. The study counted Cohort 3 donors as recovered given two negative PCRs, clearance, or symptom resolution. The receptor was isolated from a woman aged 50 to 60 who had recovered from COVID-19. The rearrangement uses TRBV4-2 and TRBJ2-7; TRBD2 agrees at 7 bases. Sequenced material: PBMCs or T cells enriched from blood (not recorded which). The DNA for the CDR3 is TGTGCCAGCAGCCAAGATATAGCGGGCGACTACGAGCAGTACTTC. It encodes CASSQDIAGDYEQYF.